One sample yielded the 7 T cell receptor beta chains listed below, sequenced in a study of T cell responses to AZD1222 COVID-19 vaccine. Profiled with immunoSEQ multiplex PCR; TCRdb holds only in-frame clones, not every one. The data hold some 150,000 clones, with 88% observed a single time. Sequences were derived from peripheral blood, sampled on day 0 of AZD1222 vaccination. Receptors were obtained from an adult in good health.

This clone turned up a few times. V and J are TRBV5-1 and TRBJ1-2; the D is unclear. Looked up from germline, CDR1 is SGHRS and CDR2 is YFSETQ. The CDR3 runs to 14 residues. V gave up 7 bases and J gave up 1 base, with 14 bases separating them. The CDR3 reads CASRTMDGNYGYTF. In nucleotides, the CDR3 is TGCGCCAGCCGGACCATGGACGGTAACTATGGCTACACCTTC.

This rearrangement joins TRBV6-5 to TRBJ1-2, with a possible D match to TRBD1 (5 bases). V dropped 7 bases and J dropped 4 bases, with 10 bases sitting between them. CDR3 size: 12 residues. The germline CDR1 and CDR2 sequences are MNHEY and SVGAGI. CDR3 nucleotide sequence: TGTGCCAGCATTCGGGGCCCCTATGGCTACACCTTC. Amino acids: CASIRGPYGYTF.

This chain connects TRBV2 to TRBJ2-1, with a tentative D call TRBD2 (5 bases). The germline V and J ends were trimmed by 4 bases and 8 bases, with 9 bases remaining between them. Germline V gene lookup returns CDR1 SNHLY and CDR2 FYNNEI. The CDR3 sequence is 12 residues long. CDR3 coding DNA: TGTGCCAGCAGTGTAACGAGGGATGAGCAGTTCTTC. Its protein product is CASSVTRDEQFF.

The chain uses TRBV4-1 and TRBJ2-3; 8 bases are shared with TRBD2. Trimming at V came to 1 base and at J to 4 bases, leaving 10 bases not matched to a gene. Germline loops: CDR1 MGHRA, CDR2 YSYEKL. CDR3 length: 17 amino acids. CDR3 in DNA: TGCGCCAGCAGCCAAGGAACTAGCGGACCGGGGGCAGATACGCAGTATTTT. Its protein is CASSQGTSGPGADTQYF.

This chain links TRBV6-2 or TRBV6-3 with TRBJ1-1, with D possibly matching TRBD1 (6 bases). Deletions cut 2 bases from V and 1 base from J, with 11 bases between. The germline CDR1 and CDR2 sequences are MNHEY and SVGEGT. The CDR3 has 15 amino acids. In nucleotides, the CDR3 is TGTGCCAGCAGTTACCCTATAGGGGGGAACACTGAAGCTTTCTTT. This codes for CASSYPIGGNTEAFF.

With regard to this clone: One end of the junction varies from germline; a read error may be responsible. The chain carries TRBV7-4 and TRBJ1-1; no clear D gene. The CDR3 is made up of 10 amino acids. CDR1 and CDR2 (germline): SGHVT, SQSDAQ. CDR3 DNA sequence: TGTGCCACTACCTCGGTGGGCAGGCAATTT. It codes for CATTSVGRQF.

The rearrangement links TRBV3-1 (or the pseudogene TRBV3-2) to TRBJ1-4; D remains ambiguous. Trimming left V 1 base short and J 8 bases short, with 2 bases between. Germline CDR1 and CDR2: LGHDT and YNNKEL (reference sequence). There are 11 residues in the CDR3. CDR3 protein: CASSQGEKLFF. In DNA form, the CDR3 reads TGTGCCAGCAGCCAAGGGGAAAAACTGTTTTTT.